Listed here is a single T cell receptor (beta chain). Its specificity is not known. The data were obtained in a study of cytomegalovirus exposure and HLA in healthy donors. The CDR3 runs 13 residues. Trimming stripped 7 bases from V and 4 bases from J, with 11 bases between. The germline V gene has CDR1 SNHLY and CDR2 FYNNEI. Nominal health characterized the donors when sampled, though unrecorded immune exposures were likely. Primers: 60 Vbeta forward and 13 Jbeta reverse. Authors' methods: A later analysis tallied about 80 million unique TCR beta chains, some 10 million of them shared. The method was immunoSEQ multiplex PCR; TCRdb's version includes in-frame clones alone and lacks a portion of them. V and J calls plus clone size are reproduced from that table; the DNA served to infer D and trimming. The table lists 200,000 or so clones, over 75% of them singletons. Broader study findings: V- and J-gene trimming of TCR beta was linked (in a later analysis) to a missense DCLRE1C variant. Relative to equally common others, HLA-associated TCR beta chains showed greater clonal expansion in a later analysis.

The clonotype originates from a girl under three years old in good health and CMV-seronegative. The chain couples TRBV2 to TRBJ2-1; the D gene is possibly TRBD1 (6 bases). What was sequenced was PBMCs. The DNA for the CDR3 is TGTGCCAGCACGGCAGGGGTGTACAATGAGCAGTTCTTC. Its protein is CASTAGVYNEQFF. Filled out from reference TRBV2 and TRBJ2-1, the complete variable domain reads EPEVTQTPSHQVTQMGQEVILRCVPISNHLYFYWYRQILGQKVEFLVSFYNNEISEKSEIFDDQFSVERPDGSNFTLKIRSTKLEDSAMYFCASTAGVYNEQFFGPGTRLTVL.